This entry lists 31 T cell receptor beta chains sequenced from one sample in a study of response to subunit inactivated influenza vaccine. TCRdb reprocessed the RT-PCR reads via MiXCR and lists one record per CDR3 protein. In the table there are about 530,000 distinct CDR3 sequences, approximately 12% of which are singletons. The sample consisted of PBMCs from blood, taken 35 to 45 days after vaccination. These receptors came from a man over 45 who received an inactivated influenza vaccine.

This clonotype showed up just a few times. V usage is TRBV5-1 and J usage is TRBJ2-5; perhaps TRBD1 as D (6 bases). The ends were cut back, 3 bases at V and 1 base at J, with 19 bases in the middle. This CDR3 has 17 amino acids. CDR1 SGHRS and CDR2 YFSETQ come from the germline V gene. In DNA, the CDR3 is TGCGCCAGCAGCTGGGGGCGTGGGGGACCAATCCAAGAGACCCAGTACTTC. Residues: CASSWGRGGPIQETQYF.

This chain joins TRBV30 and TRBJ2-2; the D gene is possibly TRBD2 (6 bases). Deletions cut 2 bases from V and 5 bases from J, with 12 bases between. CDR1 GTSNPN and CDR2 SVGIG come from the germline V gene (reference sequence). The CDR3 is 14 amino acids. CDR3 coding DNA: TGTGCCTGGAGTCGCACTCGGGGGACCGGGGAGCTGTTTTTT. Amino acids: CAWSRTRGTGELFF.

The chain uses TRBV7-2 and TRBJ1-1; D is possibly TRBD1 (6 bases). V lost 5 bases and J lost 2, with 12 bases in between. Germline V gene sequence: CDR1 SGHTA, CDR2 FQGNSA. There are 14 residues in the CDR3. CDR3 in DNA: TGTGCCAGCAGCAAACAGGGCGGCAACACTGAAGCTTTCTTT. Its protein product is CASSKQGGNTEAFF.

Many counts were recorded for this clonotype. The gene calls are TRBV6-2 or TRBV6-3 and TRBJ2-1; 10 bases fit TRBD2. The germline CDR1 and CDR2 sequences are MNHEY and SVGEGT. With V trimmed by 7 bases and J by 8 bases, 14 bases remained unmatched. CDR3 length: 16 amino acids. This chain's CDR3 is CASTPRGSGRMDEQFF. CDR3 nucleotides: TGTGCCAGCACCCCCCGAGGTAGCGGGAGGATGGATGAGCAGTTCTTC.

Only a few counts were recorded for this clonotype. In DNA form, the CDR3 reads TGTGCCACCAGCAGAGATCTAGCTGGGCAAGAGACCCAGTACTTC. Its protein product is CATSRDLAGQETQYF. This sequence joins TRBV15 and TRBJ2-5; maybe TRBD2 (5 bases). V lost 0 bases and J 2 bases, leaving 10 bases between the germline ends. The length of the CDR3 is 15 residues. The germline V gene has CDR1 LNHNV and CDR2 YYDKDF (reference sequence).

This clonotype has ten or more counts. The chain links TRBV12-3 or TRBV12-4 to TRBJ1-2; 7 bases are a match to TRBD1. J was trimmed by 2 bases and V by 3 bases; bases with no gene match: 12. CDR3 length equals 17 residues. The CDR3 nucleotides are TGTGCCAGCAGTTTGGGTCTGGGAGGGGGCCCGAACTATGGCTACACCTTC. Translation gives CASSLGLGGGPNYGYTF.

The chain joins TRBV7-2 to TRBJ2-7; D remains ambiguous. Between the trimmed V and J ends, which lost 5 bases and 6 bases, there was a span of 11 bases. This CDR3 is built from 12 residues. Germline assignment: CDR1 SGHTA and CDR2 FQGNSA. The CDR3 sequence: CASSLRWGEQYF. CDR3 in DNA: TGTGCCAGCAGCCTCCGTTGGGGCGAGCAGTACTTC.

This clonotype was recorded at least ten times. The chain uses TRBV29-1 and TRBJ1-1; 10 bases agree with TRBD1. CDR1 is SQVTM, CDR2 ANQGSEA, per germline. The CDR3 consists of 15 residues. Trimming at V came to 2 bases and at J to 0 bases, leaving 3 bases not matched to a gene. The CDR3 is CSVERDRGMNTEAFF. Here the CDR3 DNA reads TGCAGCGTTGAAAGGGACAGGGGTATGAACACTGAAGCTTTCTTT.

The chain uses TRBV7-9 and TRBJ1-4; D may be TRBD1 (6 bases). The CDR3 runs to 14 residues. Trimming cost V 2 bases and J 7 bases, with 11 bases left between them. The germline V gene has CDR1 SEHNR and CDR2 FQNEAQ (reference sequence). CDR3 loop: CASSLSGASEKLFF. CDR3 DNA: TGTGCCAGCAGCTTATCGGGGGCGAGTGAAAAACTGTTTTTT.

The chain links TRBV3-1 to TRBJ1-1; a possible D gene is TRBD1 (6 bases). CDR3 size: 14 residues. CDR1 and CDR2 (germline): LGHDT, YNNKEL (reference sequence). V was pared by 3 bases and J by 7 bases, with 15 bases between. CDR3 DNA sequence: TGTGCCAGCAGCCACCCAGGGGCGGCAGTTGAAGCTTTCTTT. It translates to CASSHPGAAVEAFF.

This clonotype was counted between two and nine times. V usage is TRBV7-2 and J usage is TRBJ2-1; 7 nucleotides agree with TRBD2. CDR1 SGHTA and CDR2 FQGNSA come from the germline V gene. The CDR3 length is 14 residues. With 3 bases clipped from V and 12 bases from J, the junction kept 11 bases outside the gene matches. CDR3 loop: CASSFGASGSGQFF. The CDR3 nucleotides read TGTGCCAGCAGCTTTGGGGCTAGCGGTTCGGGGCAGTTCTTC.

The chain links TRBV28 to TRBJ1-3; D is uncertain. The CDR3 is 14 amino acids. The germline CDR1 and CDR2 sequences are MDHEN and SYDVKM. V lost 4 bases to trimming and J lost 2 bases, with 9 bases between them. The CDR3 DNA is TGTGCCAGCAGTTCTAAGGTTGCTGGAAACACCATATATTTT. Translation: CASSSKVAGNTIYF.

This clonotype has more than one count but fewer than ten. The rearrangement uses TRBV20-1 and TRBJ1-5; 9 bases match TRBD1. The germline gives CDR1 DFQATT, CDR2 SNEGSKA (reference sequence). The CDR3 runs 14 residues. With V trimmed by 4 bases and J by 6 bases, 7 bases remained unmatched. In DNA, the CDR3 is TGCAGTGCTACTACAGGGGGCAATCGTCAGCCCCAGCATTTT. Protein: CSATTGGNRQPQHF.

The chain recombines TRBV20-1 with TRBJ1-5; 7 nucleotides line up with TRBD1. Trimming removed 7 bases from V and 4 bases from J; junction bases left unmatched: 7. Germline V CDR1 and CDR2: DFQATT, SNEGSKA (reference sequence). CDR3 length: 13 amino acids. Here the CDR3 reads CSGQTGSNQPQHF. The CDR3, as DNA: TGCAGTGGCCAGACAGGGAGTAATCAGCCCCAGCATTTT.

This clonotype was counted between two and nine times. J is TRBJ2-5 and V is TRBV7-9; D is perhaps TRBD1 (6 bases). CDR1 is SEHNR, CDR2 FQNEAQ, per germline (reference sequence). Trimming removed 3 bases from V and 7 bases from J, with 15 bases in between. The CDR3 spans 14 residues. The CDR3 DNA reads as TGTGCCAGCAGCTTTGGGGGCACAACGGGGACCCAGTACTTC. Protein product: CASSFGGTTGTQYF.

This rearrangement joins TRBV12-3 or TRBV12-4 to TRBJ2-5; a weak D match, TRBD2 (6 bases). The ends were cut back, 3 bases at V and 2 bases at J, with 16 bases in the middle. This CDR3 is built from 16 residues. The CDR3: CASSFTPGRPQETQYF. The CDR3 nucleotides read TGTGCCAGCAGTTTCACCCCCGGGAGACCTCAAGAGACCCAGTACTTC.

This clonotype was seen a few times. The genes are TRBV5-1 and TRBJ2-7; 8 bases fit TRBD2. Germline values: CDR1 SGHRS, CDR2 YFSETQ. J was trimmed by 0 bases and V by 3 bases; bases with no gene match: 11. There are 17 residues in the CDR3. In DNA, the CDR3 is TGCGCCAGCAGCTCAGAGGGGCGCGGGAGGAACTCCTACGAGCAGTACTTC. Protein sequence: CASSSEGRGRNSYEQYF.

CDR3 DNA: TGTGCCAGCAGCTTAGCTGAGTACAGGGGTAATGAGCAGTTCTTC. This codes for CASSLAEYRGNEQFF. The gene calls are TRBV7-9 and TRBJ2-1, with 7 positions matching TRBD1. Germline V CDR1 and CDR2: SEHNR, FQNEAQ (reference sequence). Trimming cost V 0 bases and J 7 bases; bases outside gene matches: 6. The CDR3 has 15 residues.

This clonotype was seen only a few times. The chain links TRBV5-1 to TRBJ2-2; TRBD1 is a possible D gene (5 bases). This CDR3 spans 16 amino acids. CDR1 is SGHRS, CDR2 YFSETQ, per germline. The germline V and J ends were trimmed by 2 bases and 0 bases, with 11 bases remaining between them. CDR3 bases: TGCGCCAGCAGCTTTGATAACAGGCCGAACACCGGGGAGCTGTTTTTT. It codes for CASSFDNRPNTGELFF. Using reference TRBV5-1 and TRBJ2-2 for the parts outside the CDR3, the full variable domain is KAGVTQTPRYLIKTRGQQVTLSCSPISGHRSVSWYQQTPGQGLQFLFEYFSETQRNKGNFPGRFSGRQFSNSRSEMNVSTLELGDSALYLCASSFDNRPNTGELFFGEGSRLTVL.

This clonotype occurred many times. The chain couples TRBV12-3 or TRBV12-4 to TRBJ1-5; a possible D gene is TRBD1 (6 bases). V dropped 6 bases and J dropped 4 bases, with 13 bases sitting between them. The CDR3 consists of 14 residues. The CDR3 loop reads CASRQGQNNQPQHF. In DNA form, the CDR3 reads TGTGCCAGCAGACAAGGACAGAATAATCAGCCCCAGCATTTT.

This chain uses TRBV5-6 with TRBJ2-5; TRBD2 is a possible D gene (6 bases). There are 15 residues in the CDR3. V lost 4 bases and J lost 5, with 18 bases in between. CDR1 SGHDT and CDR2 YYEEEE come from the germline V gene. CDR3 loop: CASSSTPLARETQYF. The CDR3 bases are TGTGCCAGCAGCAGCACCCCACTAGCAAGGGAGACCCAGTACTTC.

The chain joins TRBV18 to TRBJ2-3; D uncertain. Trimming stripped 0 bases from V and 0 bases from J, with 10 bases between. The CDR3 is 16 amino acids. Per germline, CDR1 KGHSH and CDR2 LQKENI. The CDR3 loop reads CASSPPFRLSTDTQYF. DNA of the CDR3: TGTGCCAGCTCACCACCGTTTCGGCTGAGCACAGATACGCAGTATTTT.

This clonotype was counted between two and nine times. This rearrangement joins TRBV14 to TRBJ2-1, with D uncertain. This CDR3 is 13 amino acids long. The V gene's germline CDR1 is SGHDN and CDR2 FVKESK. The V gene lost 5 bases and the J gene lost 10 bases, with 15 bases spanning the gap. CDR3: CASSTRTVGEQFF. The CDR3 DNA is TGTGCCAGCAGCACGAGGACGGTAGGCGAGCAGTTCTTC.

CDR3 residues: CASRPDRVVNTEAFF. The CDR3 region has the DNA TGTGCCAGCAGACCCGACAGGGTCGTGAACACTGAAGCTTTCTTT. The V call is TRBV7-2, the J call TRBJ1-1, with 7 bases lining up with TRBD1. The junction had 7 bases not matched to a gene; V was cut back by 6 bases and J by 0 bases. The V gene's germline CDR1 is SGHTA and CDR2 FQGNSA. The CDR3 is 15 amino acids.

The V and J genes are TRBV5-1 and TRBJ1-4; D is possibly TRBD1 (5 bases). The V gene's germline CDR1 is SGHRS and CDR2 YFSETQ. The V end lost 4 bases, the J end lost 8 bases, and 15 bases lay between the germline ends. The CDR3 runs 14 residues. The CDR3 loop reads CASSPGRMGEKLFF. The CDR3 DNA follows: TGCGCCAGCAGCCCAGGGAGGATGGGGGAAAAACTGTTTTTT.

This clonotype has just a few counts. The chain carries TRBV5-1 and TRBJ1-1; D perhaps matches TRBD1 (5 bases). The CDR3 spans 16 residues. Trimming left V 2 bases short and J 7 bases short, with 21 bases between. CDR1 is SGHRS and CDR2 is YFSETQ in the germline V gene. As DNA, the CDR3 is TGCGCCAGCAGCTTTAGAGACAGTGGTGGACCGGGTGAAGCTTTCTTT. As protein: CASSFRDSGGPGEAFF.

This chain joins TRBV12-3 or TRBV12-4 and TRBJ1-1, with D unresolved. The CDR3 totals 16 residues. Trimming pared 5 bases from V and 8 bases from J, leaving 24 bases between. In nucleotides, the CDR3 is TGTGCCAGCAGTGAACGCTCACGGGGTGGTTTCGGGGAAGCTTTCTTT. It is translated as CASSERSRGGFGEAFF.

The chain has TRBV6-5 and TRBJ2-5; D perhaps matches TRBD1 (5 bases). Germline loops: CDR1 MNHEY, CDR2 SVGAGI. CDR3 length: 15 amino acids. Trimming pared 3 bases from V and 4 bases from J, leaving 15 bases between. The CDR3 DNA follows: TGTGCCAGCAGTTATCGCTACTGGGGCGGAGAGACCCAGTACTTC. It translates to CASSYRYWGGETQYF.

The V gene is TRBV6-2 or TRBV6-3, the J gene TRBJ2-1, with D perhaps TRBD1 or TRBD2 (6 bases each). V was clipped by 4 bases and J by 0 bases, with 13 bases between them. Germline CDR1 reads MNHEY; CDR2 reads SVGEGT. The CDR3 consists of 16 residues. CDR3 in amino acids: CASSWGRDRSYNEQFF. CDR3 nucleotides: TGTGCCAGCAGTTGGGGGCGGGACCGCTCCTACAATGAGCAGTTCTTC.

The V call is TRBV28, the J call TRBJ2-7; 12 nucleotides agree with TRBD2. The V gene's germline CDR1 is MDHEN and CDR2 SYDVKM. This CDR3 comprises 14 residues. Trimming removed 8 bases from V and 4 bases from J; junction bases left unmatched: 6. As DNA, the CDR3 is TGTGCCAGCCGCGGACTAGCGGGAAAGTACGAGCAGTACTTC. This translates into CASRGLAGKYEQYF. Full variable domain (outside the CDR3, taken from reference TRBV28 and TRBJ2-7): DVKVTQSSRYLVKRTGEKVFLECVQDMDHENMFWYRQDPGLGLRLIYFSYDVKMKEKGDIPEGYSVSREKKERFSLILESASTNQTSMYLCASRGLAGKYEQYFGPGTRLTVT.

This clonotype was seen more than once but under ten times. The chain joins TRBV28 to TRBJ1-4; 8 bases agree with TRBD1. J was trimmed by 0 bases and V by 5 bases; bases with no gene match: 8. CDR1 and CDR2 from the germline V gene are MDHEN and SYDVKM. The CDR3 is made up of 17 amino acids. The CDR3 nucleotides read TGTGCCAGCAGTGGATACAGGGGGATTGCAACTAATGAAAAACTGTTTTTT. As protein: CASSGYRGIATNEKLFF.